Presented here are 18 T cell receptor beta chains from one specimen sequenced in a study of cytomegalovirus exposure and HLA in healthy donors. The PCR used 60 Vbeta and 13 Jbeta primers. Assay used: immunoSEQ multiplex PCR; TCRdb lists only in-frame clones, some missing. Counted here are 200,000 or so clones, over 65% occurring once; the ten biggest clones make up 0.63%. The sequenced material came from PBMCs. These receptors were obtained from a man younger than 35 in good health and CMV-seronegative.

The gene calls are TRBV2 and TRBJ2-5; 7 bases fit TRBD1. After removal of 6 bases from V and 2 bases from J, the junction contained 3 bases not matched to a gene. CDR1 is SNHLY, CDR2 FYNNEI, per germline. CDR3 length equals 13 residues. The CDR3 region has the DNA TGTGCCAGCAGCGGGACAGAACAAGAGACCCAGTACTTC. Translated, it gives CASSGTEQETQYF.

This chain joins TRBV18 and TRBJ1-1; a weak D match, TRBD1 (5 bases). CDR3 length: 15 amino acids. The germline gives CDR1 KGHSH, CDR2 LQKENI. V lost 3 bases and J 6 bases, leaving 17 bases between the germline ends. The CDR3 loop is CASSPSSDRRAEAFF. The CDR3 DNA sequence: TGTGCCAGCTCACCGTCTAGTGACAGACGGGCTGAAGCTTTCTTT.

The V and J genes are TRBV19 and TRBJ1-1; 7 positions agree with TRBD1. Germline loops: CDR1 LNHDA, CDR2 SQIVND (reference sequence). The CDR3 totals 13 residues. V shed 2 bases and J 8 bases; nucleotides not matched to a gene: 5. CDR3 in amino acids: CASSINRGLEAFF. The CDR3 DNA follows: TGTGCCAGTAGTATAAACAGGGGCCTCGAAGCTTTCTTT.

The chain employs TRBV28 and TRBJ2-5, with D unresolved. This CDR3 is 11 amino acids long. CDR1 and CDR2 (germline): MDHEN, SYDVKM. V was shortened by 3 bases and J by 7 bases, with 6 bases between the two germline ends. The CDR3 is CASSFSRTQYF. CDR3 sequence (DNA): TGTGCCAGCAGTTTTTCCAGGACCCAGTACTTC.

This clone was counted a few times. The chain employs TRBV30 and TRBJ1-1, with D unresolved. Germline V gene data show CDR1 as GTSNPN and CDR2 as SVGIG (reference sequence). V lost 2 bases, J lost 1 base, and 11 bases lay in between. There are 14 residues in the CDR3. CDR3 DNA: TGTGCCTGGAGTTGGGGAGGGAAGAACACTGAAGCTTTCTTT. Protein sequence: CAWSWGGKNTEAFF.

The sample holds a few counts of this clone. This chain uses TRBV7-9 with TRBJ2-3; TRBD1 matches at 8 bases. Trimming at V came to 6 bases and at J to 1 base, leaving 9 bases not matched to a gene. The CDR3 has 16 amino acids. The V gene's germline CDR1 is SEHNR and CDR2 FQNEAQ (reference sequence). CDR3 DNA: TGTGCCAGCAGGTCAGCTTTGACAGGGGGCACAGATACGCAGTATTTT. Its translation: CASRSALTGGTDTQYF.

The chain combines TRBV28 with TRBJ1-5; 8 nucleotides align to TRBD1. The CDR3 has 16 residues. V lost 4 bases and J lost 3; bases outside the gene matches: 8. Germline V gives CDR1 MDHEN, CDR2 SYDVKM. CDR3 DNA: TGTGCCAGCAGTTCCCAGACAGGGGAAAACAATCAGCCCCAGCATTTT. Amino acid sequence: CASSSQTGENNQPQHF.

V is TRBV7-2 and J is TRBJ2-5, with 9 bases that match TRBD2. V was pared by 4 bases and J by 4 bases, with 4 bases of the junction left unmatched. CDR3 size: 14 residues. Germline V CDR1 and CDR2: SGHTA, FQGNSA. CDR3 coding DNA: TGTGCCAGCAGCTGGGGACTAGCCCCAGAGACCCAGTACTTC. Its translation: CASSWGLAPETQYF. Drawing the rest from reference TRBV7-2 and TRBJ2-5, the complete variable domain is GAGVSQSPSNKVTEKGKDVELRCDPISGHTALYWYRQSLGQGLEFLIYFQGNSAPDKSGLPSDRFSAERTGGSVSTLTIQRTQQEDSAVYLCASSWGLAPETQYFGPGTRLLVL.

This clone has just one count. The V call is TRBV28, the J call TRBJ2-1, with 14 bases identical to TRBD2. V lost 3 bases and J lost 7; bases outside the gene matches: 11. Germline values: CDR1 MDHEN, CDR2 SYDVKM. The CDR3 length is 18 residues. CDR3 bases: TGTGCCAGCAGTTTGCGCCAAGGGACTAGCGGGAGTCTGAATGAGCAGTTCTTC. It codes for CASSLRQGTSGSLNEQFF.

V usage is TRBV27 and J usage is TRBJ2-5; maybe TRBD2 (7 bases). This CDR3 is 15 amino acids long. Looked up from germline, CDR1 is MNHEY and CDR2 is SMNVEV (reference sequence). V dropped 5 bases and J dropped 5 bases, with 18 bases sitting between them. The CDR3 DNA follows: TGTGCCAGCAGTAGGGGGGCCAGGACTAGGGAGACCCAGTACTTC. Translated, it gives CASSRGARTRETQYF.

The chain uses TRBV15 and TRBJ2-5, with a possible D match to TRBD1 (6 bases). The J call is in doubt because the DNA end fits TRBJ2-7 better. The germline V gene has CDR1 LNHNV and CDR2 YYDKDF (reference sequence). The CDR3 contains 14 residues. The CDR3 protein is CATSDRDINYEQYF. The CDR3 DNA reads as TGTGCCACCAGCGACCGGGACATCAACTACGAGCAGTACTTC.

The rearrangement joins TRBV21-1 to TRBJ2-3; the DNA was not used to check the table's D call, TRBD1. TRBV21-1 is a recognized pseudogene. This CDR3 is 19 amino acids long. DNA for the CDR3: TGTGCCAGCAGCTATAGGGGGCTAGCCAAGGGGGGAAACACAGATACGCAGTATTTT. Translating it yields CASSYRGLAKGGNTDTQYF.

This clone occurred a few times. The gene calls are TRBV19 and TRBJ1-2; no clear D gene. Germline V lookup: CDR1 LNHDA, CDR2 SQIVND (reference sequence). The V end was cut by 1 base, the J end by 3 bases, with 9 bases between. The CDR3 is made up of 14 amino acids. CDR3 region: CASSIGPLDYGYTF. For the CDR3, the DNA is TGTGCCAGTAGTATAGGGCCTCTGGACTATGGCTACACCTTC.

This clone showed up just once. V and J are TRBV28 and TRBJ1-4; D is possibly TRBD1 (5 bases). Trimming took off 2 bases at V and 2 bases at J, with 15 bases between the two ends. In germline, CDR1 is MDHEN, CDR2 SYDVKM. The CDR3 sequence is 17 residues long. CDR3 residues: CASSLSRWGVTNEKLFF. For the CDR3, the DNA is TGTGCCAGCAGTTTAAGTCGGTGGGGCGTCACTAATGAAAAACTGTTTTTT.

The genes are TRBV6-5 and TRBJ1-1, with 7 nucleotides matching TRBD1. Germline trimming cut 2 bases from V and 5 bases from J; bases unmatched to any gene: 5. This CDR3 has 14 residues. CDR1 is MNHEY and CDR2 is SVGAGI in the germline V gene. In DNA form, the CDR3 reads TGTGCCAGCAGTTACAAGGGGGCGAGGACTGAAGCTTTCTTT. It translates to CASSYKGARTEAFF.

V is TRBV9 and J is TRBJ1-2; TRBD1 matches at 10 bases. Germline CDR1 SGDLS, CDR2 YYNGEE. V dropped 3 bases and J dropped 4; count of bases not matched to a gene: 3. CDR3 length: 14 amino acids. In DNA, the CDR3 is TGTGCCAGCAGCGAAAGGACAGGGGGCTATGGCTACACCTTC. This codes for CASSERTGGYGYTF.

The V and J genes are TRBV7-3 and TRBJ2-5; TRBD2 matches 8 bases. This CDR3 is 20 amino acids long. Germline V gene sequence: CDR1 SGHTA, CDR2 FQGTGA. Trimming cost V 1 base and J 2 bases; bases outside gene matches: 18. CDR3 residues: CASSLRGSGAGGLRQETQYF. DNA of the CDR3: TGTGCCAGCAGCTTAAGGGGCTCGGGGGCGGGAGGCTTACGACAAGAGACCCAGTACTTC.

V and J are TRBV30 and TRBJ1-2, with no clear D. The CDR3 spans 13 residues. V was clipped by 0 bases and J by 0 bases, with 5 bases between them. The V gene's germline CDR1 is GTSNPN and CDR2 SVGIG (reference sequence). The CDR3 DNA follows: TGTGCCTGGAGTGTAGCCCCTAACTATGGCTACACCTTC. Its protein product is CAWSVAPNYGYTF.